A selection of T cell receptor beta chains follows, all from one sample in a study of cytomegalovirus exposure and HLA in healthy donors. Data came from immunoSEQ multiplex PCR; TCRdb stores just in-frame clones and leaves some out. The sample shows about 76,000 clones, around 80% of them seen only once. Sequencing input: PBMCs. The receptors shown here come from a man aged 30 to 39 in good health and CMV-seronegative. Both conserved end residues are part of each CDR3. A D gene is named only where the DNA matches it firmly. Clone size is not always given. Where it is, it says once, few, many or a class for expanded clones.

.	TRBV4-3	.	TRBJ2-6	15	TGCGCCAGCAGCCAAGGGAGGGCTGGGGCCAACGTCCTGACTTTC	CASSQGRAGANVLTF
TRBD1	TRBV5-1	.	TRBJ2-2	14	TGCGCCAGCAGCCCCGGACAGGGGGTAAGGGAGCTGTTTTTT	CASSPGQGVRELFF
TRBD2	TRBV7-9	.	TRBJ2-5	15	TGTCCCAGCAGCACGCGACTAGCGGGAGCTGAGACCCAGTACTTC	CPSSTRLAGAETQYF
TRBD2	TRBV7-2	.	TRBJ2-1	19	TGTGCCAGCAGCCCCGGACTAGCGGGGGCCCTTAGCTCCTACAATGAGCAGTTCTTC	CASSPGLAGALSSYNEQFF
TRBD1	TRBV9	.	TRBJ2-7	14	TGTGCCAGCAGCGGCGGGACAGGGGAATACGAGCAGTACTTC	CASSGGTGEYEQYF
.	TRBV7-2	once	TRBJ1-2	14	TGTGCCAGCAGCTTGCAGGGTTCTGACTATGGCTACACCTTC	CASSLQGSDYGYTF
.	TRBV15	.	TRBJ2-5	12	TGTGCCACCGCGGGACGGAAAGAGACCCAGTACTTC	CATAGRKETQYF
TRBD1	TRBV4-3	.	TRBJ2-6	15	TGCGCCAGCAGCCAAGGACAGGGTGGGGCCAACGTCCTGACTTTC	CASSQGQGGANVLTF
.	TRBV11-2	.	TRBJ1-4	13	TGTGCCAGCAGCTTCGGGGGGTCGGAAAAACTGTTTTTT	CASSFGGSEKLFF
TRBD1	TRBV5-4	.	TRBJ2-2	16	TGTGCCAGCAGCTTTTCCGGGACAGGGATCCCCGGGGAGCTGTTTTTT	CASSFSGTGIPGELFF
TRBD1	TRBV6-5	.	TRBJ2-7	14	TGTGCCAGCAGTTACTCGGACAGGAGCTACGAGCAGTACTTC	CASSYSDRSYEQYF
TRBD2	TRBV27	.	TRBJ2-7	16	TGTGCCAGCAGTCTAGCGGGAGCCTTAAGCTCCTACGAGCAGTACTTC	CASSLAGALSSYEQYF
.	TRBV9	.	TRBJ2-6	15	TGTGCCAGCAGCGAATTCGGGGCTGGGGCCAACGTCCTGACTTTC	CASSEFGAGANVLTF
.	TRBV7-9	.	TRBJ2-3	12	TGTGCCAGCAGCTTAATAGCCGATACGCAGTATTTT	CASSLIADTQYF
.	TRBV7-9	.	TRBJ1-1	15	TGTGCCAGCAGCTTAATGGGGCGTAAAGGCACTGAAGCTTTCTTT	CASSLMGRKGTEAFF
.	TRBV4-3	.	TRBJ2-5	14	TGCGCCAGCAGCCAAGTGTGGAGCTCGGAGACCCAGTACTTC	CASSQVWSSETQYF
TRBD2	TRBV5-4	.	TRBJ2-1	15	TGTGCCACCTCACCCGGGAGGGAAACCTACAATGAGCAGTTCTTC	CATSPGRETYNEQFF
TRBD1	TRBV7-2	.	TRBJ2-3	14	TGTGCCAGCAAACCCGACAGGGCCGGGGATACGCAGTATTTT	CASKPDRAGDTQYF
.	TRBV5-1	.	TRBJ2-3	18	TGCGCCAGCAGCTTTTTCTCTCCGGGGCAGGGGTTGACGGATACGCAGTATTTT	CASSFFSPGQGLTDTQYF
TRBD2	TRBV6-4	.	TRBJ2-1	15	TGTGCCAGCAGTGATTGGAGCGGGGGAAGGAATGAGCAGTTCTTC	CASSDWSGGRNEQFF
TRBD1	TRBV2	.	TRBJ2-3	15	TGTGCCAGCAGTGGACAGGGGACTCCCACAGATACGCAGTATTTT	CASSGQGTPTDTQYF
.	TRBV7-9	.	TRBJ1-1	16	TGTGCCAGCAGCCAAGCTATGACGGGACATAAAGGTGAAGCTTTCTTT	CASSQAMTGHKGEAFF
.	TRBV5-6	few	TRBJ2-1	12	TGTGCCAGCAGCTTGGGCAGGGGTGAGCAGTTCTTC	CASSLGRGEQFF
.	TRBV7-2	.	TRBJ2-2	14	TGTGCCAGCAGCTTGCTGCTAGCTCCCGGGGAGCTGTTTTTT	CASSLLLAPGELFF
TRBD1	TRBV6-6	.	TRBJ1-5	16	TGTGCCAGCAGTTACTTCCCGACAGGGGTGGATCAGCCCCAGCATTTT	CASSYFPTGVDQPQHF
.	TRBV4-1	.	TRBJ2-1	13	TGCGCCTGCGGATCCGCTCGCGGGGATGAGCAGTTCTTC	CACGSARGDEQFF
TRBD2	TRBV6-5	few	TRBJ2-1	14	TGTGCCAGCAGTTCGGGACTAGCGGTGAATGAGCAGTTCTTC	CASSSGLAVNEQFF
TRBD2	TRBV13	.	TRBJ2-2	18	TGTGCCAGCAGCTTGTATAGCGGGGGGGCCGAAAGAAGCGGGGAGCTGTTTTTT	CASSLYSGGAERSGELFF
.	TRBV30	.	TRBJ2-2	15	TGTGCCTGGAGTGTACTTGTAGGGGGATACGGGGAGCTGTTTTTT	CAWSVLVGGYGELFF
TRBD1	TRBV11-3	.	TRBJ2-1	14	TGTGCCAGCAGCTCGGGACAGGGGGAGGACGGGCAGTTCTTC	CASSSGQGEDGQFF
.	TRBV27	.	TRBJ1-4	13	TGTGCCAGCAGGTCCGACTCGAATGAAAAACTGTTTTTT	CASRSDSNEKLFF
.	TRBV30	.	TRBJ1-1	13	TGTGCCTGGAGAAAGAATAGGAACACTGAAGCTTTCTTT	CAWRKNRNTEAFF
.	TRBV7-2	few	TRBJ2-1	11	TGTGCCAGCAGCTTAGGGACTATCCAGTTCTTC	CASSLGTIQFF
TRBD1	TRBV27	.	TRBJ1-1	16	TGTGCCAGCAGTTCCACCCCTACAGGGGAGAACACTGAAGCTTTCTTT	CASSSTPTGENTEAFF
TRBD1	TRBV9	.	TRBJ1-4	15	TGTGCCAGCAGCGTTTTCTATCGGACAGGGGAAAAACTGTTTTTT	CASSVFYRTGEKLFF
TRBD2	TRBV9	few	TRBJ2-1	18	TGTGCCAGCAGCGTAGAGGGACTAGCGGAAAGCTCCTACAATGAGCAGTTCTTC	CASSVEGLAESSYNEQFF
TRBD1	TRBV18	.	TRBJ1-2	16	TGTGCCAGCTCACCACCCAACTCAGGGGGCATTGGGAGCTACACCTTC	CASSPPNSGGIGSYTF
.	TRBV27	.	TRBJ2-1	12	TGTGCCAGCAGACCAGGGGGACTTGAGCAGTTCTTC	CASRPGGLEQFF
TRBD1	TRBV5-1	.	TRBJ2-7	15	TGCGCCAGCAGCCAAGGGACAGCTTACTCCTACGAGCAGTACTTC	CASSQGTAYSYEQYF
.	TRBV20-1	.	TRBJ2-1	10	TGCAGTGCTAGGAGGGACTCCGAGTTCTTC	CSARRDSEFF
TRBD1	TRBV5-1	.	TRBJ2-7	16	TGCGCCAGCAGCTTGGCCCCCGGGACAGGGGGCTACGAGCAGTACTTC	CASSLAPGTGGYEQYF
TRBD1	TRBV2	once	TRBJ1-3	14	TGTGCCAGCGCAACCGGGACAGCCGGAAACACCATATATTTT	CASATGTAGNTIYF
TRBD1	TRBV6-6	.	TRBJ1-2	13	TGTGCCAGCAGCCCGGACAGGAACTATGGCTACACCTTC	CASSPDRNYGYTF
TRBD1	TRBV7-6	.	TRBJ1-1	13	TGTGCCAGCAGCGGACTCCGCGGGACAGGGCTCTTCTTT	CASSGLRGTGLFF
TRBD1	TRBV25-1	.	TRBJ2-3	15	TGTGCCAGCAGTGCAGGACAGGGGGTGACAGATACGCAGTATTTT	CASSAGQGVTDTQYF
.	TRBV27	.	TRBJ1-2	16	TGTGCCAGCAGTTATGGGGTCAAAGGGGTCTACTATGGCTACCCCTTC	CASSYGVKGVYYGYPF
.	TRBV19	.	TRBJ2-5	13	TGTGCCAGTAGTAGTACAGTCCAAGAGACCCAGTACTTC	CASSSTVQETQYF
TRBD2	TRBV7-2	once	TRBJ2-1	15	TGTGCCAGCAGCTTAAATAAGCGGGAGAGGAATGAGCAGTTCTTC	CASSLNKRERNEQFF